This is a list of T cell receptor beta chains from one sample in a study of blood T cell repertoires in COVID-19. Data came from immunoSEQ multiplex PCR; TCRdb stores just in-frame clones and leaves some out. The table records around 160,000 clones, approximately 80% of them present only once. The material sequenced was PBMCs or T cells enriched from blood (not recorded which). The origin of the receptors is a man aged 45-60 years who had recovered from COVID-19. Each CDR3 is given with its conserved first and last residue. Each record gives: V gene, D gene, clone size, J gene, CDR3 length, CDR3 protein, CDR3 DNA. A D gene is named only where the DNA matches it firmly. Clone size, where shown, is once, few, many, or a class for clones that have expanded.

>TRBV5-4|-|-|TRBJ1-2|17
CASSLGVRGDGNYGYTF
TGTGCCAGCAGCTTGGGGGTCAGGGGCGACGGAAACTATGGCTACACCTTC
>TRBV10-2|-|-|TRBJ2-2|17
CASSDPGGNPNTGELFF
TGCGCCAGCAGTGACCCAGGAGGCAACCCGAACACCGGGGAGCTGTTTTTT
>TRBV6-6|-|-|TRBJ2-5|13
CASSYAGQETQYF
TGTGCCAGCAGTTACGCGGGCCAAGAGACCCAGTACTTC
>TRBV6-5|-|-|TRBJ1-2|15
CASRTPRTSNYGYTF
TGTGCCAGCAGGACTCCCAGGACATCGAACTATGGCTACACCTTC
>TRBV19|TRBD1|-|TRBJ1-6|16
CASSTVGQGAFSPLHF
TGTGCCAGTAGCACCGTGGGACAGGGGGCATTTTCACCCCTCCACTTT
>TRBV6-6|-|-|TRBJ2-1|12
CASSPGTHEQFF
TGTGCCAGCAGTCCAGGAACCCATGAGCAGTTCTTC
>TRBV28|-|once|TRBJ2-5|13
CASSTSPQETQYF
TGTGCCAGCAGTACTAGTCCCCAAGAGACCCAGTACTTC
>TRBV19|TRBD2|-|TRBJ2-7|15
CASTTSGGPTYEQYF
TGTGCCAGTACGACTAGCGGGGGACCTACCTACGAGCAGTACTTC
>TRBV5-6|TRBD2|-|TRBJ2-4|17
CASSLTSGTSVLDIQYF
TGTGCCAGCAGCTTGACCTCCGGGACTAGCGTCCTAGACATTCAGTACTTC
>TRBV20-1|-|-|TRBJ2-1|11
CSASRVYEQFF
TGCAGTGCTAGCAGGGTATATGAGCAGTTCTTC
>TRBV19|-|-|TRBJ1-1|15
CASSAQYRANTEAFF
TGTGCCAGTAGTGCACAGTACAGGGCGAACACTGAAGCTTTCTTT
>TRBV5-1|TRBD1|-|TRBJ1-5|14
CASSQSTGGQPQHF
TGCGCCAGCAGCCAGTCGACAGGGGGTCAGCCCCAGCATTTT
>TRBV13|-|-|TRBJ2-7|16
CASSKMGASRAYEQYF
TGTGCCAGCAGCAAGATGGGGGCTAGCAGAGCCTACGAGCAGTACTTC
>TRBV5-1|-|-|TRBJ2-3|15
CASSLGQVITDTQYF
TGCGCCAGCAGCTTGGGACAGGTAATCACAGATACGCAGTATTTT
>TRBV5-1|TRBD1|-|TRBJ1-3|16
CASSLTGTVHGNTIYF
TGCGCCAGCAGCTTGACCGGGACAGTTCATGGAAACACCATATATTTT
>TRBV19|TRBD1|-|TRBJ2-7|14
CASSIRGYFYEQYF
TGTGCCAGTAGTATCAGGGGGTATTTCTACGAGCAGTACTTC
>TRBV7-9|TRBD1|-|TRBJ1-1|12
CATDTGATEAFF
TGTGCCACCGATACAGGGGCCACTGAAGCTTTCTTT
>TRBV28|TRBD2|-|TRBJ2-5|15
CASSLWSGGQETQYF
TGTGCCAGCAGTTTATGGTCGGGGGGCCAAGAGACCCAGTACTTC
>TRBV5-1|TRBD2|-|TRBJ2-1|17
CASSSTSGGPNEGEQFF
TGCGCCAGCAGCAGCACTAGCGGGGGACCAAATGAGGGTGAGCAGTTCTTC
>TRBV29-1|-|-|TRBJ2-6|13
CSVEGTGANVLTF
TGCAGCGTCGAGGGGACAGGGGCCAACGTCCTGACTTTC
>TRBV11-2|-|-|TRBJ2-1|16
CASSLPTGVGFNEQFF
TGTGCCAGCAGTCTACCTACGGGGGTAGGGTTCAATGAGCAGTTCTTC
>TRBV7-2|-|-|TRBJ2-5|15
CASSLSGRSQETQYF
TGTGCCAGCAGCTTATCGGGGAGGTCCCAAGAGACCCAGTACTTC
>TRBV7-8|TRBD1|-|TRBJ1-1|16
CASSPGQGVRDTEAFF
TGTGCCAGCAGCCCCGGACAGGGGGTGAGGGACACTGAAGCTTTCTTT
>TRBV7-7|-|-|TRBJ2-7|14
CASSLGLQSDEQYF
TGTGCTAGCAGCTTAGGATTACAGTCAGACGAGCAGTACTTC
>TRBV5-4|-|-|TRBJ2-3|11
CASERADTQYF
TGTGCCTCTGAACGAGCAGATACGCAGTATTTT
>TRBV28|TRBD1|-|TRBJ2-2|16
CASSPPAGGDGGELFF
TGTGCCAGCAGTCCGCCAGCAGGGGGTGATGGCGGGGAGCTGTTTTTT
>TRBV5-6|TRBD1|few|TRBJ1-2|16
CASSLNGQGRDYGYTF
TGTGCCAGCAGCTTGAACGGACAGGGGAGGGACTATGGCTACACCTTC
>TRBV10-2|-|-|TRBJ1-5|13
CASSEYPGQPQHF
TGCGCCAGCAGTGAGTATCCAGGGCAGCCCCAGCATTTT
>TRBV6-1|-|-|TRBJ2-2|14
CASSEKGKAGELFF
TGTGCCAGCAGTGAAAAGGGGAAGGCCGGGGAGCTGTTTTTT
>TRBV12-3/TRBV12-4|-|-|TRBJ1-5|13
CASSFSRNQPQHF
TGTGCCAGCAGTTTCTCCAGAAATCAGCCCCAGCATTTT
>TRBV7-2|TRBD2|once|TRBJ2-1|16
CASSLFSGRTYNEQFF
TGTGCCAGCAGCTTATTTTCCGGGAGGACCTACAATGAGCAGTTCTTC
>TRBV10-3|TRBD1|few|TRBJ2-7|15
CAISGTGGAAYEQYF
TGTGCCATCAGTGGGACAGGGGGAGCGGCCTACGAGCAGTACTTC
>TRBV6-4|-|-|TRBJ2-5|13
CASRVPSRETQYF
TGTGCCAGCAGAGTCCCCTCGAGGGAGACCCAGTACTTC
>TRBV6-1|-|-|TRBJ1-6|17
CASSEKVGGSYNSPLHF
TGTGCCAGCAGTGAAAAAGTCGGAGGGTCCTATAATTCACCCCTCCACTTT
>TRBV27|TRBD1|once|TRBJ2-1|14
CASSWTGGAYEQFF
TGTGCCAGCAGTTGGACAGGGGGCGCCTATGAGCAGTTCTTC
>TRBV21-1|-|-|TRBJ1-2|12
CASRANPNGYTF
TGTGCCAGCAGGGCAAACCCGAATGGCTACACCTTC
>TRBV5-1|-|-|TRBJ2-3|14
CATRVLSSTDTQYF
TGCGCCACCCGGGTCCTTTCCAGCACAGATACGCAGTATTTT
>TRBV4-1|TRBD1|-|TRBJ1-2|15
CASSQVEGTGYGYTF
TGCGCCAGCAGCCAAGTAGAGGGGACAGGCTATGGCTACACCTTC
>TRBV12-3/TRBV12-4|-|-|TRBJ2-4|12
CASSSPPEGQYF
TGTGCCAGCAGTTCCCCCCCCGAGGGTCAGTACTTC
>TRBV18|TRBD1|once|TRBJ2-5|14
CASSPNRGRETQYF
TGTGCCAGCTCACCTAACAGGGGACGAGAGACCCAGTACTTC
>TRBV19|TRBD1|-|TRBJ1-1|13
CATTGDPNTEAFF
TGTGCCACTACAGGGGACCCGAACACTGAAGCTTTCTTT
>TRBV5-1|TRBD2|-|TRBJ2-5|15
CASSGGTRFRETQYF
TGCGCCAGCAGCGGTGGGACTAGATTTCGAGAGACCCAGTACTTC
>TRBV21-1|-|-|TRBJ2-4|16
CASSPPVGGAKNIQYF
TGTGCCAGCAGCCCCCCGGTGGGGGGGGCCAAAAACATTCAGTACTTC
>TRBV6-5|TRBD1|-|TRBJ2-7|14
CASSYGQGKYEQYF
TGTGCCAGCAGTTACGGACAGGGGAAATACGAGCAGTACTTC
>TRBV2|TRBD1|few|TRBJ1-6|18
CASSEFPGQGLGSSPLHF
TGTGCCAGCAGTGAATTCCCGGGACAGGGTTTGGGTAGTTCACCCCTCCACTTT
>TRBV5-8|-|-|TRBJ1-2|14
CASSTYGGNYGYTF
TGTGCCAGCAGCACCTACGGGGGGAACTATGGCTACACCTTC
>TRBV5-1|-|-|TRBJ1-6|16
CASSLSGEAGKSPLHF
TGCGCCAGCAGCTTGAGTGGGGAGGCTGGAAAATCACCCCTCCACTTT
>TRBV9|TRBD1|-|TRBJ1-2|14
CASSPWTGQKGYTF
TGTGCCAGCAGCCCCTGGACAGGGCAAAAGGGCTACACCTTC
>TRBV28|TRBD1|-|TRBJ1-2|14
CASIVGDRWYGYTF
TGTGCCAGCATAGTAGGGGACAGGTGGTATGGCTACACCTTC
>TRBV30|TRBD2|-|TRBJ2-7|16
CACNGGTSGSSYEQYF
TGTGCCTGCAACGGGGGAACTAGCGGGAGCTCCTACGAGCAGTACTTC
>TRBV11-2|TRBD2|-|TRBJ2-3|15
CASSLDRRERDTQYF
TGTGCCAGCAGCTTAGATCGGCGGGAGCGAGATACGCAGTATTTT
>TRBV6-4|TRBD1|-|TRBJ2-7|14
CASIGDRITYEQYF
TGTGCCAGCATTGGGGACAGGATTACCTACGAGCAGTACTTC
>TRBV29-1|TRBD1|-|TRBJ1-2|14
CSADGSRGDYGYTF
TGCAGCGCGGATGGGAGCAGGGGGGACTATGGCTACACCTTC
>TRBV2|TRBD2|-|TRBJ2-3|16
CASSESGGRSTDTQYF
TGTGCCAGCAGTGAGAGCGGGGGGCGTAGCACAGATACGCAGTATTTT